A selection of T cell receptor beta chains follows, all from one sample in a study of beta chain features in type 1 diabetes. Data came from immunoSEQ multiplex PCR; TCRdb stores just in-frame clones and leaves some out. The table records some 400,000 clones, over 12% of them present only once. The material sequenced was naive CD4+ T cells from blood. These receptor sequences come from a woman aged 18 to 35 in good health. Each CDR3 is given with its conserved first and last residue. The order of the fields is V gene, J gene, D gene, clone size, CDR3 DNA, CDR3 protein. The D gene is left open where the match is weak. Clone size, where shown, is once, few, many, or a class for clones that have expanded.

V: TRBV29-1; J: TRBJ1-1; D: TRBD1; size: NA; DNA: TGCAGCGCCAGACAGGGAAAAGGCACTGAAGCTTTCTTT; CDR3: CSARQGKGTEAFF
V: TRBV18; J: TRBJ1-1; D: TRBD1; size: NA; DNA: TGTGCCAGCTCACCAAACAGGGGGGTGGAGTCCACTGAAGCTTTCTTT; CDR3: CASSPNRGVESTEAFF
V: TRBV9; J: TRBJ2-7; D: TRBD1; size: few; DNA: TGTGCCAGCAGCGCAGGGGGTTGGTCTTGGGAGCAGTACTTC; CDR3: CASSAGGWSWEQYF
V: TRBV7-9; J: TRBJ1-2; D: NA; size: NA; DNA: TGTGCCAGCAGCTTAGCGTCCGGAGATGGCTACACCTTC; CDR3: CASSLASGDGYTF
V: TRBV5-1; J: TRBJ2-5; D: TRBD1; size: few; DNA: TGCGCCAGCAGCCCAGACAGGGTTGGGGAGACCCAGTACTTC; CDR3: CASSPDRVGETQYF
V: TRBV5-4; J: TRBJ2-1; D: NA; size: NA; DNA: TGTGCCAGCAGCCCAAGGAGTATCAATGAGCAGTTCTTC; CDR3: CASSPRSINEQFF
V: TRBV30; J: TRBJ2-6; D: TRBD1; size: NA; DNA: TGTGCCTGGAGTACGACAGGGGTCGGGGCCAACGTCCTGACTTTC; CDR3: CAWSTTGVGANVLTF
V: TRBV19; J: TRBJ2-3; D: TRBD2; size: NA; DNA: TGTGCCAGTAGTCTTGGGACTAGCGGGAGATTAGATACGCAGTATTTT; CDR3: CASSLGTSGRLDTQYF
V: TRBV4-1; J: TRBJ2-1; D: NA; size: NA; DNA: TGCGCCAGCAGCCAGCCCGTACGGTACAATGAGCAGTTCTTC; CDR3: CASSQPVRYNEQFF
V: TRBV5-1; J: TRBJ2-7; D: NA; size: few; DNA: TGCGCCAGCAGCTTGGCCGACGTACTCGGGGACGAGCAGTACTTC; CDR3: CASSLADVLGDEQYF
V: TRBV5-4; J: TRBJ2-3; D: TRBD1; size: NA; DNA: TGTGCCAGCAGCATCCACAGGGGAATCAGGAAAGATACGCAGTATTTT; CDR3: CASSIHRGIRKDTQYF
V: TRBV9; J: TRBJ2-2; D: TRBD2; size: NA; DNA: TGTGCCAGCAGCGGCAGGACTAGCGGGAGAACCGGGGAGCTGTTTTTT; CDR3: CASSGRTSGRTGELFF
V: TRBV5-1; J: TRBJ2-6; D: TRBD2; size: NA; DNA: TGCGCCAGCAGCCTGCCACTAGCGGGACCCGGGGCCAACGTCCTGACTTTC; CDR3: CASSLPLAGPGANVLTF
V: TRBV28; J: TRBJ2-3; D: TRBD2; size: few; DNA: TGTGCCAGCAGTCTGGGACTAGCGGGAGGGCCGGATACGCAGTATTTT; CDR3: CASSLGLAGGPDTQYF
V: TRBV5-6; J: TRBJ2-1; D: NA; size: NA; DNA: TGTGCCAGCACCCCCACCCCATCCCGGTCCTACAATGAGCAGTTCTTC; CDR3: CASTPTPSRSYNEQFF
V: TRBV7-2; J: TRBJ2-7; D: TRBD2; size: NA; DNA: TGTGCCAGCAGCCCTCTGGGACTAGTAAGGGAGCAGTACTTC; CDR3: CASSPLGLVREQYF
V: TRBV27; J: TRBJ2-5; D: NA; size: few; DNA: TGTGCCAGCAGCCTGACAGGTGGTGGAGAGACCCAGTACTTC; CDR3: CASSLTGGGETQYF
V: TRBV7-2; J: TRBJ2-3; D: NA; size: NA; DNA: TGTGCCAGCAGCAGAGTGGTGACAGATACGCAGTATTTT; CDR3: CASSRVVTDTQYF
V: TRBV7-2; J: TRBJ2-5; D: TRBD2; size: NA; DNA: TGTGCCAGCAGCCCGCAACGCGGGAGGATGGGAGAGACCCAGTACTTC; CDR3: CASSPQRGRMGETQYF
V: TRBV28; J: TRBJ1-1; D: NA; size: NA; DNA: TGTGCCAGCCGACATGAGGGCTGGCAGGCACGCGCTGAAGCTTTCTTT; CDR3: CASRHEGWQARAEAFF
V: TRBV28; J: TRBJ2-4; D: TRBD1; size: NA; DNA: TGTGCCAGCAGTTTTGCGGACAGGTCAAACATTCAGTACTTC; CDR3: CASSFADRSNIQYF
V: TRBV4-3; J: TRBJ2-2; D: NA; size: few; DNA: TGCGCCAGCAGGGGTGACGGGGTCACCGGGGAGCTGTTTTTT; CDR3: CASRGDGVTGELFF
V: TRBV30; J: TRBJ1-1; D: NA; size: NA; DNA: TGTGCCTGGAAGGGGCTTACTGAAGCTTTCTTT; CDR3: CAWKGLTEAFF
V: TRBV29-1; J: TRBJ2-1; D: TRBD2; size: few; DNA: TGCAGCGTCAGACTAGCGGGAGGTTGGGATGAGCAGTTCTTC; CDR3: CSVRLAGGWDEQFF
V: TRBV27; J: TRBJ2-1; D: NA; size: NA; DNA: TGTGCCAGCACCCCTTCTTATGGAGGTGAGCAGTTCTTC; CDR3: CASTPSYGGEQFF